The 15 T cell receptor beta chains listed next were all sequenced from one sample in a study of CD8 T cells in Susac syndrome. A quantity of about 0.5 to 1 ug RNA underwent reverse transcription using random hexamers. Via MiXCR, TCRdb re-called the immunoSEQ multiplex PCR reads, giving one row per CDR3 protein. The sample lists about 64,000 distinct CDR3 sequences, 90% to 95% occurring once. Sequenced: CD8+ T cells from PBMCs. The receptors stem from a human donor with multiple sclerosis.

The table lists this clonotype with a count of one. V usage is TRBV25-1 and J usage is TRBJ1-5; D might be TRBD1 (6 bases). The CDR3 has 14 amino acids. CDR1 MGHDK and CDR2 SYGVNS come from the germline V gene. V was cut by 3 bases and J by 7 bases, with 13 bases left in between. In DNA, the CDR3 is TGTGCCAGCAGTGAGGGGGCGGGATACCAGCCCCAGCATTTT. This sequence encodes CASSEGAGYQPQHF.

The chain links TRBV5-4 to TRBJ1-1; weak D call: TRBD1 (6 bases). V was clipped by 4 bases and J by 4 bases, with 11 bases between them. The CDR3 covers 13 residues. Germline values: CDR1 SGHNT, CDR2 YYREEE (reference sequence). CDR3 nucleotide sequence: TGTGCCAGCAGCCTGGGGGCGGGCACTGAAGCTTTCTTT. Translating gives CASSLGAGTEAFF.

The chain employs TRBV6-5 and TRBJ1-6; D is unclear. V lost 0 bases and J 13 bases, leaving 13 bases between the germline ends. The CDR3 contains 14 residues. Germline-derived CDR1 and CDR2 are MNHEY and SVGAGI. The CDR3 loop reads CASSYSEESVPLHF. The DNA for the CDR3 is TGTGCCAGCAGTTACTCGGAGGAATCCGTCCCCCTCCACTTT.

This clonotype was recorded only once. The chain combines TRBV9 with TRBJ2-7; no definite D call. The V gene lost 4 bases and the J gene lost 6 bases, with 14 bases spanning the gap. This CDR3 has 13 amino acids. Germline CDR1 reads SGDLS; CDR2 reads YYNGEE. The CDR3 protein is CASSHMEGREQYF. The CDR3 nucleotides read TGTGCCAGCAGCCATATGGAAGGGCGCGAGCAGTACTTC.

The genes are TRBV6-1 and TRBJ2-7; TRBD1 aligns across 9 bases. This CDR3 region has 17 residues. Unmatched junction bases numbered 16, after V lost 7 bases and J lost 3 bases. Germline lookup yields CDR1 MNHNS and CDR2 SASEGT. The CDR3 spells CASTLGQVGQGNYEQYF. The DNA for the CDR3 is TGTGCCAGCACTCTAGGACAGGTGGGACAGGGCAACTACGAGCAGTACTTC.

This clonotype was counted once. V is TRBV9 and J is TRBJ1-1; D is unresolved. Trimming cost V 4 bases and J 8 bases, with 15 bases left between them. This CDR3 has 13 amino acids. CDR1 and CDR2 (germline): SGDLS, YYNGEE. The CDR3 region is CASSLVSGAEAFF. The DNA of the CDR3 is TGTGCCAGCAGCTTGGTGTCGGGCGCGGAAGCTTTCTTT.

The chain carries TRBV7-9 and TRBJ2-7, with D perhaps TRBD1 or TRBD2 (5 bases each). Germline V gene sequence: CDR1 SEHNR, CDR2 FQNEAQ (reference sequence). Trimming stripped 4 bases from V and 2 bases from J, with 15 bases between. The CDR3 runs to 15 residues. The CDR3 is CASSSVGVSTYEQYF. The CDR3, as DNA: TGTGCCAGCAGCTCGGTGGGGGTCTCGACCTACGAGCAGTACTTC. Using reference TRBV7-9 and TRBJ2-7 for the parts outside the CDR3, the full variable domain is DTGVSQNPRHKITKRGQNVTFRCDPISEHNRLYWYRQTLGQGPEFLTYFQNEAQLEKSRLLSDRFSAERPKGSFSTLEIQRTEQGDSAMYLCASSSVGVSTYEQYFGPGTRLTVT.

The chain joins TRBV27 to TRBJ2-7; tentative D call: TRBD1 (6 bases). CDR1 MNHEY and CDR2 SMNVEV come from the germline V gene (reference sequence). The CDR3 is made up of 13 amino acids. The ends were cut back, 5 bases at V and 3 bases at J, with 11 bases in the middle. The DNA of the CDR3 is TGTGCCAGCAGTAAAACGGACAGCTACGAGCAGTACTTC. It is translated as CASSKTDSYEQYF.

The chain recombines TRBV7-3 with TRBJ2-1; D is unclear. The V and J ends lost 0 bases and 5 bases respectively, with 5 bases between them. Germline V CDR1 and CDR2: SGHTA, FQGTGA. The CDR3 contains 13 residues. CDR3 residues: CASSLTANNEQFF. Written as DNA, the CDR3 is TGTGCCAGCAGCTTAACCGCCAACAATGAGCAGTTCTTC.

The CDR3 loop reads CAVGQTGELFF. The CDR3 DNA follows: TGTGCCGTCGGACAGACCGGGGAGCTGTTTTTT. The genes are TRBV30 and TRBJ2-2; D is perhaps TRBD1 (6 bases). This CDR3 is 11 amino acids long. The ends were cut back, 8 bases at V and 5 bases at J, with 9 bases in the middle. Germline CDR1 reads GTSNPN; CDR2 reads SVGIG (reference sequence).

The rearrangement links TRBV2 to TRBJ1-1; D is possibly TRBD1 (6 bases). The CDR3 covers 13 residues. Germline V CDR1 and CDR2: SNHLY, FYNNEI. The V and J ends lost 6 bases and 4 bases respectively, with 12 bases between them. The CDR3 protein is CASSQGSATEAFF. The CDR3 DNA is TGTGCCAGCAGCCAGGGGTCGGCCACTGAAGCTTTCTTT. Filled out from reference TRBV2 and TRBJ1-1, the complete variable domain reads EPEVTQTPSHQVTQMGQEVILRCVPISNHLYFYWYRQILGQKVEFLVSFYNNEISEKSEIFDDQFSVERPDGSNFTLKIRSTKLEDSAMYFCASSQGSATEAFFGQGTRLTVV.

The rearrangement joins TRBV7-6 to TRBJ2-7; either TRBD1 or TRBD2 may supply D (6 bases each). Trimming pared 4 bases from V and 3 bases from J, leaving 13 bases between. Germline V gives CDR1 SGHVS, CDR2 FNYEAQ. This CDR3 is built from 14 residues. As DNA, the CDR3 is TGTGCCAGCAGCTCCCAGGGGAGGCTCTACGAGCAGTACTTC. This gives the protein CASSSQGRLYEQYF.

The V call is TRBV29-1, the J call TRBJ2-1; 9 positions agree with TRBD2. The germline V gene encodes CDR1 SQVTM and CDR2 ANQGSEA. This CDR3 spans 13 amino acids. CDR3: CSGRTSVYNEQFF. Written as DNA, the CDR3 is TGCAGTGGGCGGACTAGCGTCTACAATGAGCAGTTCTTC.

This clonotype has a single count. The gene calls are TRBV18 and TRBJ1-1, with TRBD1 matching over 7 bases. There are 17 residues in the CDR3. V was pared by 1 base and J by 0 bases, with 8 bases of the junction left unmatched. The germline V gene encodes CDR1 KGHSH and CDR2 LQKENI. For the CDR3, the DNA is TGTGCCAGCTCACCACTGCCCAGGGGGGAGATGAACACTGAAGCTTTCTTT. Its translation is CASSPLPRGEMNTEAFF.

The CDR3: CASSLPSGGLDTQYF. In nucleotides, the CDR3 is TGTGCCAGCAGCTTACCGTCAGGGGGTTTGGATACGCAGTATTTT. V and J are TRBV11-1 and TRBJ2-3; 7 bases line up with TRBD1. Trimming cost V 2 bases and J 6 bases; bases outside gene matches: 8. The CDR3 consists of 15 residues. The germline V gene encodes CDR1 SGHAT and CDR2 FQDESV (reference sequence).